This T cell receptor (beta chain) was identified in a study of blood T cell repertoires in COVID-19. Profiled with immunoSEQ multiplex PCR; TCRdb holds only in-frame clones, not every one. The profile shows 120,000 to 150,000 clones, 75% to 85% of them singletons. The CDR3 loop spans 14 amino acids. V gave up 7 bases and J gave up 0 bases, with 10 bases separating them. CDR1 is LGHNT and CDR2 is FRNRAP in the germline V gene. This clone was found once. This rearrangement joins TRBV12-5 to TRBJ1-5; no clear D gene. The sequenced material came from peripheral blood. The clonotype was recovered from a woman in her 50s in a cohort sampled during active or convalescent COVID-19. The CDR3 is CASVREYSNQPQHF. The DNA of the CDR3 is TGTGCTAGTGTAAGAGAATATAGCAATCAGCCCCAGCATTTT.